One sample yielded the 30 T cell receptor beta chains listed below, sequenced in a study of shared clonotypes between healthy human individuals. Using immunoSEQ multiplex PCR, the repertoire was profiled, and TCRdb retains in-frame clones only, with some absent. The sample has about 490,000 clones; 70% to 85% are singletons. Source material: PBMCs. These receptors came from a woman aged 40 to 49 in good health. Some clones in this sample may be carry-over from other donors' samples.

Worth noting for this clone: A read error may explain this, as a much larger clone is one base away. The chain has TRBV9 and TRBJ2-2; D gene unclear. In germline, CDR1 is SGDLS, CDR2 YYNGEE. The length of the CDR3 is 13 residues. Trimming left V 1 base short and J 6 bases short, with 7 bases between. The CDR3 sequence is CASSVFDAGELFF. As DNA, the CDR3 is TGTGCCAGCAGCGTATTCGACGCCGGGGAGCTGTTTTTT.

This chain joins TRBV27 and TRBJ1-5; 7 bases match TRBD1. Germline assignment: CDR1 MNHEY and CDR2 SMNVEV (reference sequence). Trimming took 0 bases from V and 2 from J; bases not matched to a gene: 4. CDR3 length: 16 amino acids. The CDR3 nucleotides are TGTGCCAGCAGTTTATCAGGGGGCTTAGGCAATCAGCCCCAGCATTTT. Translating it yields CASSLSGGLGNQPQHF.

The chain links TRBV10-3 to TRBJ2-1, with TRBD2 matching over 7 bases. The CDR3 totals 17 residues. Unmatched junction bases numbered 5, after V lost 0 bases and J lost 0 bases. CDR1 ENHRY and CDR2 SYGVKD come from the germline V gene. The CDR3 sequence is CAISESRREDSYNEQFF. The CDR3, as DNA: TGTGCCATCAGTGAGTCGAGACGGGAGGACTCCTACAATGAGCAGTTCTTC.

The chain combines TRBV10-1 with TRBJ2-1; the D gene could be TRBD1 or TRBD2 (5 bases each). The CDR3 sequence is 17 residues long. Looked up from germline, CDR1 is WNHNN and CDR2 is SYGVQD (reference sequence). V lost 1 base, J lost 6 bases, and 19 bases lay in between. The CDR3 reads CASSEWSGTLEFNEQFF. Here the CDR3 DNA reads TGCGCCAGCAGTGAGTGGTCAGGGACGTTGGAATTCAATGAGCAGTTCTTC.

This clone occurred many times. The V and J genes are TRBV5-6 and TRBJ1-2, with D perhaps matching TRBD1 (5 bases). Trimming stripped 4 bases from V and 7 bases from J, with 11 bases between. Germline V lookup: CDR1 SGHDT, CDR2 YYEEEE. CDR3 length equals 12 residues. The CDR3 region is CASSLGRGGYTF. Here the CDR3 DNA reads TGTGCCAGCAGCCTGGGGAGGGGTGGCTACACCTTC.

Notes on this clone: The junction and the germline gene differ at one end; a read error may be behind it. This sequence joins TRBV15 and TRBJ1-4, with D possibly being TRBD1 (6 bases). The length of the CDR3 is 18 residues. Germline CDR1 LNHNV, CDR2 YYDKDF (reference sequence). The CDR3 is CATSRDLGAGGRNEELFF. The CDR3 DNA reads TGTGCCACCAGCAGAGACCTGGGGGCTGGGGGAAGAAATGAAGAACTGTTTTTT. Looking up the rest from reference TRBV15 and TRBJ1-4 gives the full variable domain: DAMVIQNPRYQVTQFGKPVTLSCSQTLNHNVMYWYQQKSSQAPKLLFHYYDKDFNNEADTPDNFQSRRPNTSFCFLDIRSPGLGDTAMYLCATSRDLGAGGRNEELFFGSGTQLSVL.

V and J are TRBV28 and TRBJ2-3; D gene uncertain. CDR3 length equals 13 residues. Germline CDR1 is MDHEN and CDR2 is SYDVKM. V was trimmed by 6 bases and J by 5 bases, leaving 12 bases between them. DNA for the CDR3: TGTGCCAGCAGGACCAATGCGCGAGATACGCAGTATTTT. This sequence encodes CASRTNARDTQYF.

The chain has TRBV5-5 and TRBJ2-5; D call uncertain. This CDR3 comprises 16 residues. Trimming pared 0 bases from V and 2 bases from J, leaving 14 bases between. CDR1 is SGHKS and CDR2 is YYEKEE in the germline V gene (reference sequence). The CDR3 DNA reads as TGTGCCAGCAGCTTGGAGGCGTTTTTAGATCAAGAGACCCAGTACTTC. The encoded protein is CASSLEAFLDQETQYF.

The chain joins TRBV5-4 to TRBJ2-1; 7 nucleotides match TRBD2. The CDR3 consists of 16 residues. The J segment lost 0 bases and the V segment lost 4 bases, leaving 7 bases of the junction unmatched. Germline CDR1 is SGHNT and CDR2 is YYREEE (reference sequence). In nucleotides, the CDR3 is TGTGCCAGCAGCCCGACTAGCCGGAGCTCCTACAATGAGCAGTTCTTC. It specifies CASSPTSRSSYNEQFF.

About this clone itself: Different DNA sequences within this sample yield the same CDR3. This chain connects TRBV18 to TRBJ2-5, with unresolved D. CDR1 and CDR2 (germline): KGHSH, LQKENI. The V and J ends lost 2 bases and 2 bases respectively, with 6 bases between them. The CDR3 is 13 amino acids. CDR3 nucleotide sequence: TGTGCCAGCTCACCAAGGGCACAAGAGACCCAGTACTTC. It specifies CASSPRAQETQYF.

This chain uses TRBV11-1 with TRBJ1-2, with 8 nucleotides matching TRBD1. V lost 5 bases and J lost 6; bases outside the gene matches: 11. CDR1 and CDR2 (germline): SGHAT, FQDESV (reference sequence). The CDR3 length is 15 residues. The DNA for the CDR3 is TGTGCCAGCAGCCGCGGTAGACAGGGGTCGGATGGCTACACCTTC. Encoded protein: CASSRGRQGSDGYTF. The whole variable domain, filled in from reference TRBV11-1 and TRBJ1-2, reads EAEVAQSPRYKITEKSQAVAFWCDPISGHATLYWYRQILGQGPELLVQFQDESVVDDSQLPKDRFSAERLKGVDSTLKIQPAELGDSAMYLCASSRGRQGSDGYTFGSGTRLTVV.

CDR3 nucleotide sequence: TGTGCCAGTAGTCTTGGTCGGGCCAACGTCCTGACTTTC. Translation gives CASSLGRANVLTF. The chain links TRBV19 to TRBJ2-6, with D unresolved. The CDR3 runs to 13 residues. CDR1 is LNHDA, CDR2 SQIVND, per germline (reference sequence). Trimming cost V 5 bases and J 5 bases, with 7 bases left between them.

V usage is TRBV19 and J usage is TRBJ2-5; TRBD1 agrees at 9 bases. Germline trimming cut 4 bases from V and 5 bases from J; bases unmatched to any gene: 11. This CDR3 has 16 amino acids. The germline gives CDR1 LNHDA, CDR2 SQIVND (reference sequence). CDR3 sequence reads: CASSTSGQGGSETQYF. The CDR3 DNA sequence: TGTGCCAGTAGTACATCGGGACAGGGTGGGTCGGAGACCCAGTACTTC.

The CDR3 loop is CASSIRADGNTEAFF. CDR3 DNA: TGTGCCAGTAGTATAAGGGCAGATGGGAACACTGAAGCTTTCTTT. The chain carries TRBV19 and TRBJ1-1; no definite D call. The CDR3 loop spans 15 amino acids. V lost 2 bases to trimming and J lost 1 base, with 11 bases between them. CDR1 and CDR2 from the germline V gene are LNHDA and SQIVND (reference sequence).

Many counts were recorded for this clone. The V and J genes are TRBV11-2 and TRBJ1-1; the D gene is possibly TRBD1 (5 bases). The CDR3 has 14 residues. The germline V and J ends were trimmed by 3 bases and 2 bases, with 10 bases remaining between them. Looked up from germline, CDR1 is SGHAT and CDR2 is FQNNGV. In nucleotides, the CDR3 is TGTGCCAGCAGCTTGCTGACAGTTAACACTGAAGCTTTCTTT. Amino acids: CASSLLTVNTEAFF.

The rearrangement uses TRBV2 and TRBJ2-7; D possibly corresponds to TRBD2 (7 bases). The V end was cut by 5 bases, the J end by 5 bases, with 16 bases between. Germline CDR1 is SNHLY and CDR2 is FYNNEI. The CDR3 runs 14 residues. The chain's CDR3 is CASSFRGGGDEQYF. CDR3 sequence (DNA): TGTGCCAGCAGTTTCCGTGGGGGGGGCGACGAGCAGTACTTC.

This chain connects TRBV28 to TRBJ2-7; tentative D call: TRBD2 (5 bases). Between the trimmed V and J ends, which lost 2 bases and 5 bases, there was a span of 13 bases. CDR3 length: 14 residues. Per the germline V gene, CDR1 is MDHEN and CDR2 is SYDVKM. Here the CDR3 reads CASSLRGPINEQYF. The CDR3 coding sequence is TGTGCCAGCAGTTTACGAGGGCCAATAAACGAGCAGTACTTC.

V gene TRBV11-3 combines with J gene TRBJ2-7; 11 bases map to TRBD2. From germline, CDR1 is SGHNT and CDR2 YENEEA. There are 14 residues in the CDR3. V lost 5 bases to trimming and J lost 2 bases; unmatched junction nucleotides: 2. Here the CDR3 reads CASSLAGGTYEQYF. The DNA of the CDR3 is TGTGCCAGCAGCCTAGCGGGAGGTACCTACGAGCAGTACTTC.

The chain is built from TRBV11-1 and TRBJ2-1; TRBD2 is a possible D gene (5 bases). CDR3 length equals 12 residues. CDR1 is SGHAT and CDR2 is FQDESV in the germline V gene (reference sequence). Trimming pared 7 bases from V and 8 bases from J, leaving 12 bases between. The CDR3 coding sequence is TGTGCCAGCAACTTGGGCGGGCATGAGCAGTTCTTC. Protein sequence: CASNLGGHEQFF.

The chain joins TRBV10-3 to TRBJ2-2, with 8 nucleotides matching TRBD1. V lost 0 bases and J lost 7; bases outside the gene matches: 7. This CDR3 is built from 16 residues. Germline assignment: CDR1 ENHRY and CDR2 SYGVKD. The CDR3 loop is CAISESIQGAIGELFF. In DNA form, the CDR3 reads TGTGCCATCAGTGAGTCGATTCAGGGGGCGATCGGGGAGCTGTTTTTT.

The chain carries TRBV19 and TRBJ1-3; D uncertain. There are 15 residues in the CDR3. With 0 bases removed from V and 0 bases from J, the gap between germline ends came to 6 bases. Germline-derived CDR1 and CDR2 are LNHDA and SQIVND (reference sequence). CDR3 DNA: TGTGCCAGTAGTATAGACAGGAACTCTGGAAACACCATATATTTT. Its translation is CASSIDRNSGNTIYF.

CDR3: CAWSRGVGQAGGSYNEQFF. In nucleotides, the CDR3 is TGTGCCTGGAGTAGGGGGGTCGGGCAAGCGGGAGGGTCCTACAATGAGCAGTTCTTC. The chain recombines TRBV30 with TRBJ2-1; 10 nucleotides align to TRBD2. The CDR3 extends over 19 amino acids. Trimming took 2 bases from V and 1 from J; bases not matched to a gene: 14. Germline lookup yields CDR1 GTSNPN and CDR2 SVGIG (reference sequence).

V gene TRBV6-1 combines with J gene TRBJ2-5, with 7 nucleotides matching TRBD1. After removal of 2 bases from V and 5 bases from J, the junction contained 5 bases not matched to a gene. The CDR3 loop spans 14 amino acids. CDR1 and CDR2 (germline): MNHNS, SASEGT. This CDR3 reads CASSEPDRVETQYF. CDR3 DNA sequence: TGTGCCAGCAGTGAACCAGACAGGGTTGAGACCCAGTACTTC.

This sequence joins TRBV4-1 and TRBJ2-7, with TRBD2 as a possible D gene (6 bases). Germline lookup yields CDR1 MGHRA and CDR2 YSYEKL. V lost 0 bases and J lost 3, with 12 bases in between. CDR3 length equals 15 residues. The CDR3 reads CASSQDSAGHYEQYF. The CDR3 nucleotides read TGCGCCAGCAGCCAAGATTCAGCGGGCCACTACGAGCAGTACTTC.

The V gene is TRBV18, the J gene TRBJ1-1; TRBD1 aligns across 8 bases. Per the germline V gene, CDR1 is KGHSH and CDR2 is LQKENI. Trimming cost V 3 bases and J 3 bases; bases outside gene matches: 6. The CDR3 runs to 15 residues. CDR3 protein: CASSPRGQGDTEAFF. In DNA, the CDR3 is TGTGCCAGCTCACCCAGGGGGCAAGGGGACACTGAAGCTTTCTTT.

Note on this clone: This clone may be a read error of a much larger clone one base away. The gene calls are TRBV2 and TRBJ2-3; 16 positions agree with TRBD2. The trim removed 11 bases at V and 1 base at J, leaving 9 bases unmatched. This CDR3 is built from 17 residues. CDR1 is SNHLY, CDR2 FYNNEI, per germline. The CDR3 DNA reads as TGTGCCCGCGGGGACGGGACTAGCGGGGGGGGCACAGATACGCAGTATTTT. Protein product: CARGDGTSGGGTDTQYF.

This clone was observed once. The chain carries TRBV2 and TRBJ2-2; possible D gene TRBD2, 6 bases. The CDR3 covers 17 residues. CDR1 and CDR2 (germline): SNHLY, FYNNEI. Trimming removed 1 base from V and 4 bases from J, with 16 bases in between. The CDR3 reads CASSEERLASGTGELFF. The CDR3, as DNA: TGTGCCAGCAGTGAAGAAAGGCTAGCGTCAGGCACCGGGGAGCTGTTTTTT.

The genes are TRBV6-5 and TRBJ2-7; TRBD1 aligns across 9 bases. CDR3 length: 14 amino acids. Trimming removed 8 bases from V and 4 bases from J; junction bases left unmatched: 9. CDR1 and CDR2 (germline): MNHEY, SVGAGI. The CDR3 protein is CASQVTGGGYEQYF. The DNA for the CDR3 is TGTGCCAGCCAAGTCACAGGGGGCGGGTACGAGCAGTACTTC.

This clone came up once. The genes are TRBV6-1 and TRBJ2-5; 11 bases line up with TRBD1. The CDR3 is 13 amino acids. CDR1 MNHNS and CDR2 SASEGT come from the germline V gene. The V and J ends lost 6 bases and 4 bases, in that order; junction bases with no gene match: 1. The CDR3 loop reads CASSGTGGETQYF. As DNA, the CDR3 is TGTGCCAGCAGCGGGACAGGGGGAGAGACCCAGTACTTC.

The V gene is TRBV6-1, the J gene TRBJ2-2, with D tentatively TRBD1 (6 bases). This CDR3 region has 12 residues. V was cut by 6 bases and J by 6 bases, with 8 bases left in between. Germline V gene lookup returns CDR1 MNHNS and CDR2 SASEGT. The CDR3 DNA follows: TGTGCCAGCAGAGGACAGCCCGGGGAGCTGTTTTTT. This encodes CASRGQPGELFF.